The 24 T cell receptor beta chains reported below all come from one sample, sequenced in a study of T-cell memory formation after mild COVID-19. Via MiXCR, TCRdb re-called the 5' RACE reads, giving one row per CDR3 protein. The repertoire has around 260,000 distinct CDR3 sequences, 16% of them found once; the top ten carry 22%. The sequenced sample consisted of PBMCs or a T cell subset sorted from them (not recorded which). The receptors derive from a man aged 18 to 30 who had mild COVID-19 (a few samples of this study predate the infection). Cell type and time point are not known.

This clonotype came up a few times. The rearrangement uses TRBV21-1 and TRBJ2-1; the D call TRBD2 from the table was never checked on the DNA. TRBV21-1 is a pseudogene. This CDR3 contains 13 residues. Written as DNA, the CDR3 is TGTGCCAGCAGCCCCCTGGGGACTAGCTGGGTGTTCTTC. Translating it yields CASSPLGTSWVFF.

This clonotype turned up a few times. The chain combines TRBV27 with TRBJ2-7; D is unclear. V was shortened by 6 bases and J by 2 bases, with 14 bases between the two germline ends. Germline V CDR1 and CDR2: MNHEY, SMNVEV (reference sequence). There are 14 residues in the CDR3. CDR3 in DNA: TGTGCCAGCAGGATTTCCGCCGGAACCTACGAGCAGTACGTC. Translated: CASRISAGTYEQYV.

V is TRBV7-2 and J is TRBJ1-2; D perhaps matches TRBD1 (6 bases). The CDR3 consists of 15 residues. Per germline, CDR1 SGHTA and CDR2 FQGNSA. The V gene lost 5 bases and the J gene lost 4 bases, with 17 bases spanning the gap. DNA of the CDR3: TGTGCCAGCAGCCTAGTGGTCCCAGGGGTCTATGGCTACACCTTC. Its translation is CASSLVVPGVYGYTF.

This chain connects TRBV7-2 to TRBJ2-1, with 8 bases lining up with TRBD2. The V gene's germline CDR1 is SGHTA and CDR2 FQGNSA. With 5 bases clipped from V and 6 bases from J, the junction kept 9 bases outside the gene matches. CDR3 length: 15 residues. The CDR3 protein is CASSLGGASGNEQFF. Written as DNA, the CDR3 is TGTGCCAGCAGCCTCGGGGGGGCGTCAGGCAATGAGCAGTTCTTC.

The chain uses TRBV7-9 and TRBJ2-1; D unresolved. Germline-derived CDR1 and CDR2 are SEHNR and FQNEAQ (reference sequence). The CDR3 spans 17 residues. Trimming shortened V by 3 bases and J by 9 bases, and 24 bases separated the two germline ends. The chain's CDR3 is CASSFKRFPLIQPEQFF. CDR3 DNA sequence: TGTGCCAGCAGCTTCAAGAGGTTCCCACTTATTCAGCCTGAGCAGTTCTTC.

V gene TRBV12-3 or TRBV12-4 combines with J gene TRBJ2-5; TRBD1 aligns across 8 bases. The junction had 8 bases not matched to a gene; V was cut back by 10 bases and J by 4 bases. There are 13 residues in the CDR3. The DNA for the CDR3 is TGTGCCAACTCAGGGGGCTTCGGAGAGACCCAGTACTTC. It translates to CANSGGFGETQYF.

The genes are TRBV20-1 and TRBJ2-3; perhaps TRBD2 as D (6 bases). CDR3 length equals 14 residues. V was pared by 3 bases and J by 6 bases, with 16 bases between. CDR1 is DFQATT and CDR2 is SNEGSKA in the germline V gene (reference sequence). The CDR3 loop is CSASSGGDLDTQYF. For the CDR3, the DNA is TGCAGTGCTAGTTCTGGCGGGGACCTGGATACGCAGTATTTT.

This clonotype has a handful of counts. The chain has TRBV28 and TRBJ2-3; TRBD2 aligns across 8 bases. The CDR3 is 14 amino acids. Trimming at V came to 5 bases and at J to 6 bases, leaving 7 bases not matched to a gene. Germline loops: CDR1 MDHEN, CDR2 SYDVKM. This CDR3 is CASSGSGGGDTQYF. CDR3 nucleotide sequence: TGTGCCAGCAGTGGCTCCGGGGGGGGCGATACGCAGTATTTT.

The rearrangement joins TRBV15 to TRBJ1-1; TRBD1 matches 7 bases. The CDR3 is 14 residues long. The V segment lost 3 bases and the J segment 1 base; nucleotides outside the gene matches: 2. The germline V gene encodes CDR1 LNHNV and CDR2 YYDKDF (reference sequence). The CDR3 DNA reads as TGTGCCACCAGCAGCAACAGGGGGAACACTGAAGCTTTCTTT. This codes for CATSSNRGNTEAFF.

The DNA of the CDR3 is TGTGCCAGCAGCCTAGGAGGGACAACCTACGAGCAGTACTTC. Translating it yields CASSLGGTTYEQYF. V and J are TRBV3-1 and TRBJ2-7; D is tentatively TRBD1 or TRBD2 (6 bases each). V was clipped by 4 bases and J by 2 bases, with 12 bases between them. The germline CDR1 and CDR2 sequences are LGHDT and YNNKEL (reference sequence). The CDR3 consists of 14 residues.

This clonotype was observed at least ten times. The CDR3 nucleotides read TGTGCCAGCAGGGTGGACGCGAATACGCAGTATTTT. It translates to CASRVDANTQYF. The chain carries TRBV2 and TRBJ2-3, with no clear D. The CDR3 is 12 residues long. The V end was cut by 6 bases, the J end by 7 bases, with 11 bases between. The V gene's germline CDR1 is SNHLY and CDR2 FYNNEI.

The chain combines TRBV12-3 or TRBV12-4 with TRBJ1-1, with TRBD1 as a possible D gene (6 bases). This CDR3 has 14 amino acids. V dropped 3 bases and J dropped 4 bases, with 12 bases sitting between them. The CDR3 region is CASSFVAGATEAFF. The CDR3 region has the DNA TGTGCCAGCAGTTTTGTTGCAGGGGCCACTGAAGCTTTCTTT.

This clonotype was counted only a few times. This chain connects TRBV7-2 to TRBJ2-3, with a weak D call TRBD1 (5 bases). Germline V lookup: CDR1 SGHTA, CDR2 FQGNSA. This CDR3 comprises 14 residues. Trimming pared 6 bases from V and 0 bases from J, leaving 10 bases between. Here the CDR3 DNA reads TGTGCCAGCAGGAAAGGGGCCAGCACAGATACGCAGTATTTT. It codes for CASRKGASTDTQYF.

The chain joins TRBV19 to TRBJ1-4; D unclear. CDR1 LNHDA and CDR2 SQIVND come from the germline V gene (reference sequence). The CDR3 loop spans 11 amino acids. Between the trimmed V and J ends, which lost 9 bases and 7 bases, there was a span of 9 bases. The CDR3 loop is CASRLGEKLFF. The CDR3 DNA sequence: TGTGCCAGCCGCCTCGGTGAAAAACTGTTTTTT.

The chain recombines TRBV20-1 with TRBJ2-1, with D perhaps matching TRBD1 or TRBD2 (6 bases each). Per germline, CDR1 DFQATT and CDR2 SNEGSKA (reference sequence). V lost 5 bases and J 7 bases, leaving 15 bases between the germline ends. The CDR3 covers 13 residues. CDR3 sequence (DNA): TGCAGTGCTGAGGGGGGCCGGGGAAATGAGCAGTTCTTC. It specifies CSAEGGRGNEQFF.

The CDR3 region has the DNA TGTGCCAGCTTAACAGGACTCTTTTCGGACACTGAAGCTTTCTTT. Translating gives CASLTGLFSDTEAFF. The chain couples TRBV2 to TRBJ1-1; D possibly corresponds to TRBD1 (5 bases). The CDR3 contains 15 residues. Germline lookup yields CDR1 SNHLY and CDR2 FYNNEI. V lost 8 bases to trimming and J lost 3 bases, with 19 bases between them.

V usage is TRBV7-8 and J usage is TRBJ2-7; D unclear. The germline CDR1 and CDR2 sequences are SGHVS and FQNEAQ. V was pared by 2 bases and J by 6 bases, with 11 bases between. This CDR3 is built from 13 residues. In DNA form, the CDR3 reads TGTGCCAGCAGCTTACCCGGAGCCTCCGAGCAGTACGTC. Encoded protein: CASSLPGASEQYV.

This clonotype is a singleton in its sample. The chain uses TRBV7-9 and TRBJ1-2; no firm D call. Germline V gene sequence: CDR1 SEHNR, CDR2 FQNEAQ (reference sequence). There are 15 residues in the CDR3. The V and J ends lost 2 bases and 2 bases respectively, with 12 bases between them. CDR3 DNA sequence: TGTGCCAGCAGCTTACTGGCGTCCAACAACTATGGCTACACCTTC. This encodes CASSLLASNNYGYTF.

The gene calls are TRBV12-3 or TRBV12-4 and TRBJ2-5; D is unclear. The V gene lost 1 base and the J gene lost 4 bases, with 7 bases spanning the gap. This CDR3 has 13 residues. Here the CDR3 reads CASSLGEAETQYF. DNA for the CDR3: TGTGCCAGCAGTTTAGGCGAGGCAGAGACCCAGTACTTC.

This clonotype was found a few times. The DNA is omitted, as the CDR3 cannot be located on it reliably, and the CDR3 follows TCRdb's listing. The CDR3 protein is CASSTSTGGDTEAFF. The chain has TRBV6-2 or TRBV6-3 and TRBJ1-1; TRBD1 was called by the table and not checked on the DNA. The CDR3 region is 15 residues in length, termini included. The germline CDR1 and CDR2 sequences are MNHEY and SVGEGT.

There are a few counts of this clonotype. The chain is built from TRBV7-6 and TRBJ2-5; 11 nucleotides match TRBD2. Germline V gene data show CDR1 as SGHVS and CDR2 as FNYEAQ. This CDR3 contains 15 residues. The junction had 8 bases not matched to a gene; V was cut back by 6 bases and J by 5 bases. This chain's CDR3 is CASRPSSSGRETQYF. CDR3 nucleotides: TGTGCCAGCAGACCGTCGTCTAGCGGGAGGGAGACCCAGTACTTC.

This clonotype showed up just a few times. This chain joins TRBV4-3 and TRBJ2-3; TRBD1 matches 7 bases. Germline V gene lookup returns CDR1 LGHNA and CDR2 YSLEER. Germline trimming cut 0 bases from V and 3 bases from J; bases unmatched to any gene: 6. This CDR3 has 16 amino acids. The CDR3 sequence is CASSQDLGQPTDTQYF. The CDR3 bases are TGCGCCAGCAGCCAAGACTTGGGACAGCCGACAGATACGCAGTATTTT.

This clonotype was observed a handful of times. This chain uses TRBV12-3 or TRBV12-4 with TRBJ2-5; no reliable D call. The CDR3 length is 13 residues. V lost 3 bases to trimming and J lost 5 bases, with 10 bases between them. CDR3 bases: TGTGCCAGCAGTTTGGATGGAAGGGAGACCCAGTACTTC. This encodes CASSLDGRETQYF.

The J gene is TRBJ2-7, the V gene TRBV5-1, with 7 nucleotides matching TRBD1. The CDR3 loop spans 14 amino acids. With V trimmed by 2 bases and J by 0 bases, 2 bases remained unmatched. Germline CDR1 and CDR2: SGHRS and YFSETQ. CDR3 bases: TGCGCCAGCAGCTTACGACAGGGCTCCTACGAGCAGTACTTC. This sequence encodes CASSLRQGSYEQYF.